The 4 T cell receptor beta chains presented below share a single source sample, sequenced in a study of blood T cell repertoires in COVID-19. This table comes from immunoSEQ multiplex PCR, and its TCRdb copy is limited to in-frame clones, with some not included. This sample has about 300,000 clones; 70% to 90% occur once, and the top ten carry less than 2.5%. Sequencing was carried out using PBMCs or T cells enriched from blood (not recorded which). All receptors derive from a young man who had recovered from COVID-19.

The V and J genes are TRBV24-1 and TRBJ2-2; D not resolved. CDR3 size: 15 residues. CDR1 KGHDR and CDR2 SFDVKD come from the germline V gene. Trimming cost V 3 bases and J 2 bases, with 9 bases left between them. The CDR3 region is CATSDAVVNTGELFF. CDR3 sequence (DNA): TGTGCCACCAGTGATGCGGTGGTTAACACCGGGGAGCTGTTTTTT.

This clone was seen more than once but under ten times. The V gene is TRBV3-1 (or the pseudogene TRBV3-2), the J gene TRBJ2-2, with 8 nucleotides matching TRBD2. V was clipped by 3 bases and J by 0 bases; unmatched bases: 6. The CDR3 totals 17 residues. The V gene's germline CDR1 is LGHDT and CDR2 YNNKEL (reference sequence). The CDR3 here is CASSQYPGLANTGELFF. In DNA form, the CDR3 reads TGTGCCAGCAGCCAGTATCCGGGACTAGCGAACACCGGGGAGCTGTTTTTT.

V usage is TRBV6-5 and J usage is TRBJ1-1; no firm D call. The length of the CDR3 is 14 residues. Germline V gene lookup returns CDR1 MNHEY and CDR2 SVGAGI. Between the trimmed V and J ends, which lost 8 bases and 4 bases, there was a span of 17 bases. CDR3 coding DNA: TGTGCCAGCTCCCAGAGACCGGGGATCACTGAAGCTTTCTTT. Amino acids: CASSQRPGITEAFF.

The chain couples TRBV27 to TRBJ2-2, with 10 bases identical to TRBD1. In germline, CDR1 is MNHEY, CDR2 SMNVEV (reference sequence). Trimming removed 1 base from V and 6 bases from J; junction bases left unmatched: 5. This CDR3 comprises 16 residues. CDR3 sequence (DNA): TGTGCCAGCAGTTTATTGACAGGGGGCGCATCCGGGGAGCTGTTTTTT. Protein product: CASSLLTGGASGELFF.